This entry lists 19 T cell receptor beta chains sequenced from one sample in a study of shared clonotypes between healthy human individuals. Sequencing was performed with immunoSEQ multiplex PCR; in TCRdb, only in-frame clones are kept and a portion is missing. The sample yields about 1.1 million clones, 60% to 80% seen once. Sequences were obtained from memory CD4+ T cells from PBMCs. The subset is: CD45RA-negative fraction. These receptors originate from a man aged 18 to 30 in good health. Some clones in this sample may be carry-over from other donors' samples.

The gene calls are TRBV10-3 and TRBJ1-5; 7 bases fit TRBD1. V was clipped by 10 bases and J by 1 base; unmatched bases: 7. The V gene's germline CDR1 is ENHRY and CDR2 SYGVKD. The CDR3 runs to 14 residues. In DNA form, the CDR3 reads TGTGCCACCGGGACAGATCTCAGCAATCAGCCCCAGCATTTT. It is translated as CATGTDLSNQPQHF.

The chain couples TRBV5-5 to TRBJ1-3, with D perhaps TRBD1 (6 bases). Germline V gives CDR1 SGHKS, CDR2 YYEKEE (reference sequence). This CDR3 contains 15 residues. The V and J ends lost 3 bases and 4 bases respectively, with 14 bases between them. CDR3 region: CASSSAGGQGNTIYF. DNA of the CDR3: TGTGCCAGCAGCTCGGCGGGGGGGCAGGGAAACACCATATATTTT. The variable domain in full, completed from reference TRBV5-5 and TRBJ1-3, reads DAGVTQSPTHLIKTRGQQVTLRCSPISGHKSVSWYQQVLGQGPQFIFQYYEKEERGRGNFPDRFSARQFPNYSSELNVNALLLGDSALYLCASSSAGGQGNTIYFGEGSWLTVV.

This clone was seen at least ten times. Other DNA sequences within the sample encode an identical CDR3. The V gene is TRBV28, the J gene TRBJ1-2; no reliable D call. Trimming shortened V by 5 bases and J by 5 bases, and 6 bases separated the two germline ends. CDR1 is MDHEN, CDR2 SYDVKM, per germline. There are 11 residues in the CDR3. CDR3 protein: CASSDNYGYTF. In DNA, the CDR3 is TGTGCCAGCAGTGATAATTATGGCTACACCTTC.

This clone was seen more than once but under ten times. The genes are TRBV27 and TRBJ2-1; D is perhaps TRBD1 or TRBD2 (5 bases each). CDR3 length: 14 residues. Looked up from germline, CDR1 is MNHEY and CDR2 is SMNVEV (reference sequence). The V end lost 4 bases, the J end lost 5 bases, and 12 bases lay between the germline ends. The CDR3 here is CASSWDQRNNEQFF. In DNA, the CDR3 is TGTGCCAGCAGTTGGGACCAGCGGAACAATGAGCAGTTCTTC.

The chain employs TRBV5-1 and TRBJ2-3; D is undetermined. The CDR3 length is 13 residues. Germline lookup yields CDR1 SGHRS and CDR2 YFSETQ. The ends were cut back, 2 bases at V and 5 bases at J, with 9 bases in the middle. The CDR3 reads CASSFNPEDTQYF. As DNA, the CDR3 is TGCGCCAGCAGCTTTAACCCTGAAGATACGCAGTATTTT.

The chain recombines TRBV5-1 with TRBJ1-5, with 9 bases fitting TRBD1. The CDR3 is 17 amino acids. The junction had 10 bases not matched to a gene; V was cut back by 4 bases and J by 2 bases. Germline V CDR1 and CDR2: SGHRS, YFSETQ. CDR3 nucleotide sequence: TGCGCCAGCAGCCCCACCCCGGACAGGGGCCGCAATCAGCCCCAGCATTTT. It yields the protein CASSPTPDRGRNQPQHF.

As regards this clone: The same CDR3 arises from other DNA sequences in this sample as well. The rearrangement joins TRBV28 to TRBJ2-5; D remains ambiguous. This CDR3 region has 11 residues. V dropped 1 base and J dropped 5 bases, with 2 bases sitting between them. CDR1 and CDR2 (germline): MDHEN, SYDVKM. The CDR3 region is CASSLSETQYF. Written as DNA, the CDR3 is TGTGCCAGCAGTTTATCGGAGACCCAGTACTTC.

CDR3 protein: CASSSRRTGETEAFF. The CDR3 bases are TGTGCCAGCAGCTCCCGCCGGACAGGGGAAACTGAAGCTTTCTTT. The rearrangement uses TRBV5-4 and TRBJ1-1, with TRBD1 matching 9 bases. The CDR3 length is 15 residues. Trimming removed 3 bases from V and 5 bases from J; junction bases left unmatched: 8. In germline, CDR1 is SGHNT, CDR2 YYREEE (reference sequence). Complete variable domain (other parts from reference TRBV5-4 and TRBJ1-1): ETGVTQSPTHLIKTRGQQVTLRCSSQSGHNTVSWYQQALGQGPQFIFQYYREEENGRGNFPPRFSGLQFPNYSSELNVNALELDDSALYLCASSSRRTGETEAFFGQGTRLTVV.

This clone has only one observation. One junction end does not reproduce the germline sequence, and a read error may be involved. The chain employs TRBV7-2 and TRBJ1-1, with unresolved D. The CDR3 length is 13 residues. CDR1 is SGHTA, CDR2 FQGNSA, per germline. The CDR3 nucleotides are TGTGCCGGCAGCTTAGATTGGGGCACTGAAGCTTTCTTT. It encodes CAGSLDWGTEAFF.

On this clone: The junction departs from germline at one end; a sequencing error may be responsible. The V and J genes are TRBV29-1 and TRBJ1-1; TRBD1 aligns across 7 bases. Germline-derived CDR1 and CDR2 are SQVTM and ANQGSEA. This CDR3 is 14 amino acids long. This CDR3 reads CSVANRDSFLEALF. The CDR3 nucleotides read TGCAGCGTAGCAAACCGGGACAGCTTTTTGGAAGCTCTCTTT.

The chain recombines TRBV6-5 with TRBJ1-1, with D perhaps matching TRBD1 (5 bases). CDR3 length equals 14 residues. V gave up 0 bases and J gave up 6 bases, with 11 bases separating them. Looked up from germline, CDR1 is MNHEY and CDR2 is SVGAGI. The CDR3 nucleotides are TGTGCCAGCAGTTACTCGCTAGCACAGGCTGAAGCTTTCTTT. As protein: CASSYSLAQAEAFF.

The rearrangement joins TRBV7-3 to TRBJ2-1; 7 nucleotides agree with TRBD2. CDR1 is SGHTA and CDR2 is FQGTGA in the germline V gene. After removal of 0 bases from V and 8 bases from J, the junction contained 10 bases not matched to a gene. The CDR3 contains 16 residues. The CDR3 DNA sequence: TGTGCCAGCAGCTTAACCGGCGGGAGCTCATGGGATGAGCAGTTCTTC. Its protein is CASSLTGGSSWDEQFF.

In this sample, this clone turned up many times. This rearrangement joins TRBV15 to TRBJ2-3, with D perhaps TRBD1 (6 bases). Per the germline V gene, CDR1 is LNHNV and CDR2 is YYDKDF (reference sequence). V was pared by 0 bases and J by 8 bases, with 12 bases between. There are 14 residues in the CDR3. CDR3 protein: CATSRDSGQSTQYF. The DNA for the CDR3 is TGTGCCACCAGCAGAGACTCCGGACAGAGTACGCAGTATTTT.

J is TRBJ2-7 and V is TRBV28; D is perhaps TRBD1 or TRBD2 (5 bases each). The ends were cut back, 5 bases at V and 1 base at J, with 12 bases in the middle. From germline, CDR1 is MDHEN and CDR2 SYDVKM. The CDR3 contains 14 residues. As DNA, the CDR3 is TGTGCCAGCAGTCCTCTGGGGGTATCCTACGAGCAGTACTTC. Its protein is CASSPLGVSYEQYF.

The chain uses TRBV23-1 and TRBJ2-5; no firm D call. TRBV23-1 is treated as an ORF (open reading frame) with a function not yet certain. This CDR3 has 15 residues. Trimming removed 2 bases from V and 1 base from J, with 11 bases in between. This chain's CDR3 is CASSQDGTLQETQYF. CDR3 nucleotide sequence: TGCGCCAGCAGTCAAGATGGCACCCTCCAAGAGACCCAGTACTTC.

The chain has TRBV10-2 and TRBJ2-7, with TRBD1 matching over 11 bases. Losses at the gene ends were 6 bases for V and 2 bases for J; bases not matched to a gene: 3. The germline V gene encodes CDR1 WSHSY and CDR2 SAAADI. The CDR3 is 14 residues long. CDR3 nucleotides: TGCGCCAGCAGAATGGGACAGGGGGCCTACGAGCAGTACTTC. Residues: CASRMGQGAYEQYF.

The chain couples TRBV6-1 to TRBJ1-4; 9 bases are shared with TRBD1. Germline CDR1 reads MNHNS; CDR2 reads SASEGT. The CDR3 has 15 residues. Unmatched junction bases numbered 6, after V lost 2 bases and J lost 8 bases. CDR3 protein: CASSEKGTGWEKLFF. In DNA form, the CDR3 reads TGTGCCAGCAGTGAAAAGGGGACAGGGTGGGAAAAACTGTTTTTT.

This clone was recorded many times. The V call is TRBV9, the J call TRBJ2-5, with 12 nucleotides matching TRBD2. The CDR3 loop spans 16 amino acids. The V gene end was trimmed by 2 bases and the J gene end by 5 bases; junction bases not matched to a gene: 7. CDR1 is SGDLS, CDR2 YYNGEE, per germline. CDR3 amino acids: CASSVSSGRAGETQYF. The CDR3 DNA reads TGTGCCAGCAGCGTCTCTAGCGGGAGGGCGGGGGAGACCCAGTACTTC.

V is TRBV27 and J is TRBJ1-2, with no clear D. Per germline, CDR1 MNHEY and CDR2 SMNVEV (reference sequence). V was pared by 0 bases and J by 8 bases, with 19 bases between. The CDR3 is 16 residues long. The CDR3 nucleotides read TGTGCCAGCAGTTTATCGACGGGTCCCCAAAGGTCGGGCTACACCTTC. Encoded protein: CASSLSTGPQRSGYTF.